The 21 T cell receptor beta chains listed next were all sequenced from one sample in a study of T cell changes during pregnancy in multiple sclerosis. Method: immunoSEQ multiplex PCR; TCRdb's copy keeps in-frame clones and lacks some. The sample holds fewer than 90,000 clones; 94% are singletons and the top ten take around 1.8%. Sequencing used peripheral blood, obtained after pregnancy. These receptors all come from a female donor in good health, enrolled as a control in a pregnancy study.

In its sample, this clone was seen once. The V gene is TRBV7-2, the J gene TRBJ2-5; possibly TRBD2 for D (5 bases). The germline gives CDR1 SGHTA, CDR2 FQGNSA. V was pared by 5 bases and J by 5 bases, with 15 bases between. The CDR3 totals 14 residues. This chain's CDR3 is CASSPRGRRETQYF. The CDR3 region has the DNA TGTGCCAGCAGCCCACGCGGGCGGCGCGAGACCCAGTACTTC.

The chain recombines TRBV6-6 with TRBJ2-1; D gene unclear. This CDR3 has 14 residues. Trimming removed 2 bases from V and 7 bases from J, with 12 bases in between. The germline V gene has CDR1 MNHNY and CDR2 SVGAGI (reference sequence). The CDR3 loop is CASSYPARKNEQFF. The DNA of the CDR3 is TGTGCCAGCAGTTACCCGGCGCGGAAGAATGAGCAGTTCTTC.

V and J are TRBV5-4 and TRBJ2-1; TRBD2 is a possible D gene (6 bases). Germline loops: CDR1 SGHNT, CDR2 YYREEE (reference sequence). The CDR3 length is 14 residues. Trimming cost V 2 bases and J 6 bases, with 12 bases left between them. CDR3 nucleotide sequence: TGTGCCAGCAGCTTAAAACTAGCCATCAATGAGCAGTTCTTC. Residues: CASSLKLAINEQFF. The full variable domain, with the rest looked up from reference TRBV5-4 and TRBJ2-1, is ETGVTQSPTHLIKTRGQQVTLRCSSQSGHNTVSWYQQALGQGPQFIFQYYREEENGRGNFPPRFSGLQFPNYSSELNVNALELDDSALYLCASSLKLAINEQFFGPGTRLTVL.

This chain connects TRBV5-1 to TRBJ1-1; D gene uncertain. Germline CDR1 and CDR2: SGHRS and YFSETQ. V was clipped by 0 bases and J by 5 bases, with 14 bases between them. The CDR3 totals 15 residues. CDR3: CASSLELGGRTEAFF. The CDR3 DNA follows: TGCGCCAGCAGCTTGGAACTGGGAGGAAGGACTGAAGCTTTCTTT.

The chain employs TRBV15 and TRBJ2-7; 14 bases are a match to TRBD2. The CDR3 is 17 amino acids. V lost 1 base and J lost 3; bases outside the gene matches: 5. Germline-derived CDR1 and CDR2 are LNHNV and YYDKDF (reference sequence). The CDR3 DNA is TGTGCCACCAGCAGAGTGAAGGGACTAGCGGGAGTCTACGAGCAGTACTTC. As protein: CATSRVKGLAGVYEQYF.

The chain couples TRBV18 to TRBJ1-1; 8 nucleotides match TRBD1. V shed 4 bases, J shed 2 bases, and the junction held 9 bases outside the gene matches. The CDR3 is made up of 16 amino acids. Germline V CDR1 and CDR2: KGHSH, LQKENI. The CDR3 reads CASSLGLDRVNTEAFF. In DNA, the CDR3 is TGTGCCAGCTCACTGGGCCTGGACAGGGTAAACACTGAAGCTTTCTTT.

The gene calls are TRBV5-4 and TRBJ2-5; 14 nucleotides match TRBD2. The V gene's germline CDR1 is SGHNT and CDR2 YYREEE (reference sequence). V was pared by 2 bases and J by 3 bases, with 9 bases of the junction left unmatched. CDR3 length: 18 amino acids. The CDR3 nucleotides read TGTGCCAGCAGCTTAGGGACTAGCGGGAGCTATCGGGAAGAGACCCAGTACTTC. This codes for CASSLGTSGSYREETQYF.

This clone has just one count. The DNA for the CDR3 is TGCGCCAGCAGCCTATCAGGCCTGGGAAACACCATATATTTT. Its protein is CASSLSGLGNTIYF. This chain links TRBV4-1 with TRBJ1-3; D unresolved. The CDR3 sequence is 14 residues long. Trimming removed 4 bases at V and 4 bases at J, with 11 bases between. The germline gives CDR1 MGHRA, CDR2 YSYEKL.

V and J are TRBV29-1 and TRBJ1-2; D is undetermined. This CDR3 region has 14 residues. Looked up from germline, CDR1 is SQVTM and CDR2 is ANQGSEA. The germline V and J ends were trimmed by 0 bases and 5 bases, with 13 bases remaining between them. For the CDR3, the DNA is TGCAGCGTTGAAGATCCCACAGTGTTTTATGGCTACACCTTC. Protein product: CSVEDPTVFYGYTF.

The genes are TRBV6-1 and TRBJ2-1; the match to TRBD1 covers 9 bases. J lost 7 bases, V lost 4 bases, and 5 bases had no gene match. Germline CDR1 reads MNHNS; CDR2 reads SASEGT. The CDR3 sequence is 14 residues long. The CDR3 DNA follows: TGTGCCAGCAGTGTGACAGGGGGTGTGAATGAGCAGTTCTTC. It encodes CASSVTGGVNEQFF.

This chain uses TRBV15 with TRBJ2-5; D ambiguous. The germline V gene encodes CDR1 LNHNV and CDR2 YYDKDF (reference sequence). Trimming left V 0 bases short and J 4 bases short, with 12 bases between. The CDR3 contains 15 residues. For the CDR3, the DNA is TGTGCCACCAGCAGAGATGGAGCAGCGACAGAGACCCAGTACTTC. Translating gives CATSRDGAATETQYF.

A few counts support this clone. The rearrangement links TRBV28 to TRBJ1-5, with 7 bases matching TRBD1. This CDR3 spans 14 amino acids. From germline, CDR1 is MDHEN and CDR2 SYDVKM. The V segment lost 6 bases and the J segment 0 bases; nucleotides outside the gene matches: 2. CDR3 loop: CASSTGVSNQPQHF. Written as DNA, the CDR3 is TGTGCCAGCAGCACAGGGGTTAGCAATCAGCCCCAGCATTTT. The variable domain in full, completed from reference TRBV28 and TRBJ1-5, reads DVKVTQSSRYLVKRTGEKVFLECVQDMDHENMFWYRQDPGLGLRLIYFSYDVKMKEKGDIPEGYSVSREKKERFSLILESASTNQTSMYLCASSTGVSNQPQHFGDGTRLSIL.

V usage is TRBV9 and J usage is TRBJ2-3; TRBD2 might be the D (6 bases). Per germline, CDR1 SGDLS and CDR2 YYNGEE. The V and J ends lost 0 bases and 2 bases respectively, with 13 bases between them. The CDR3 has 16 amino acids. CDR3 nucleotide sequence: TGTGCCAGCAGCGTAGTTCCGGGAGCCAACACAGATACGCAGTATTTT. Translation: CASSVVPGANTDTQYF.

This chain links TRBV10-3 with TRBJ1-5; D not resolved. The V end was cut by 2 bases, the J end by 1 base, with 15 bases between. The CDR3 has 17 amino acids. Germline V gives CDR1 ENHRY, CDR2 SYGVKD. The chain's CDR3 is CAISETATEESNQPQHF. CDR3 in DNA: TGTGCCATCAGTGAGACTGCAACAGAAGAGAGCAATCAGCCCCAGCATTTT.

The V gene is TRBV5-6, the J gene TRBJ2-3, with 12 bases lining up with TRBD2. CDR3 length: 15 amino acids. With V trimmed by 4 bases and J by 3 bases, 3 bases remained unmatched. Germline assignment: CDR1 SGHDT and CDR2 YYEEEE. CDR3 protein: CASSSGLAGTDTQYF. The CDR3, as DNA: TGTGCCAGCAGCAGCGGACTAGCGGGGACAGATACGCAGTATTTT.

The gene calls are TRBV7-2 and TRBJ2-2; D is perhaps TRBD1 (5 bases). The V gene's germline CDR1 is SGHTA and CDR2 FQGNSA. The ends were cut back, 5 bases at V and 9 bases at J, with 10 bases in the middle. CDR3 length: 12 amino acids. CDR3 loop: CASSPDIRELFF. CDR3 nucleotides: TGTGCCAGCAGCCCGGACATCCGGGAGCTGTTTTTT.

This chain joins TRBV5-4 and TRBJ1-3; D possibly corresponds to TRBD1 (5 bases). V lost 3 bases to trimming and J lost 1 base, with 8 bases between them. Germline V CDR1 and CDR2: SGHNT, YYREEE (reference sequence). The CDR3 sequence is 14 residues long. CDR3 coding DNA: TGTGCCAGCAGCTCTACAGGATCTGGAAACACCATATATTTT. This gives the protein CASSSTGSGNTIYF.

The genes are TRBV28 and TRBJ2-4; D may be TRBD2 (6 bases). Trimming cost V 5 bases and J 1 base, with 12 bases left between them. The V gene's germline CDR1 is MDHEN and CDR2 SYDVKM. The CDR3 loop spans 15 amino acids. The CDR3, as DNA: TGTGCCAGCAGTGGGTCAGGGAGGGCCAAAAACATTCAGTACTTC. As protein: CASSGSGRAKNIQYF.

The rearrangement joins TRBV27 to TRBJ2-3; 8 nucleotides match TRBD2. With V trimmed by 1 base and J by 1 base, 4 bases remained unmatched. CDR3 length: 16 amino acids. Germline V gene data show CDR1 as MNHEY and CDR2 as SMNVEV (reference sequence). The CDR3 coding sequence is TGTGCCAGCAGTTTATGGGTTAGCGGGGGCACAGATACGCAGTATTTT. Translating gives CASSLWVSGGTDTQYF.

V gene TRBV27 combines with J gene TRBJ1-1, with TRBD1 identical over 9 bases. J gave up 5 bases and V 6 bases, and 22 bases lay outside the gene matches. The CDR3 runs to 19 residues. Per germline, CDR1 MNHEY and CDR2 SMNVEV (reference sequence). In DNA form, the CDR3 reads TGTGCCAGCAGCCACGTCTATCTGTCGACAGGGGGTGAGGTTACTGAAGCTTTCTTT. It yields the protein CASSHVYLSTGGEVTEAFF.

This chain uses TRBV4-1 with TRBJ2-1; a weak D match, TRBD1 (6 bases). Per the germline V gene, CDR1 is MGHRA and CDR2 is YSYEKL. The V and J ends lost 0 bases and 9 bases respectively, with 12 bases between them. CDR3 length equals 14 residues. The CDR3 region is CASSQEGARGEQFF. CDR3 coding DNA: TGCGCCAGCAGCCAAGAGGGTGCCAGGGGTGAGCAGTTCTTC.